The text below deals with one T cell receptor beta chain. These data come from a study of cytomegalovirus exposure and HLA in healthy donors. PCR amplification relied on 60 Vbeta primers (plus 13 Jbeta primers). Assay used: immunoSEQ multiplex PCR; TCRdb lists only in-frame clones, some missing. This table has roughly 71,000 clones, 50% to 80% appearing once. The TCR comes from a man aged 35 to 55 in good health and CMV-seropositive. The sequenced sample was PBMCs.

CDR3 in DNA: TGTGCCAGCACCATGGGGATAGGCGGGGCAAGTAGCAATCAGCCCCAGCATTTT. It codes for CASTMGIGGASSNQPQHF. This sequence joins TRBV7-3 and TRBJ1-5; D is perhaps TRBD1 (5 bases). Germline V gene sequence: CDR1 SGHTA, CDR2 FQGTGA. V lost 7 bases, J lost 0 bases, and 22 bases lay in between. The CDR3 spans 18 residues.